The sequence of this T cell receptor beta chain was determined in a study of a mutant IDH1 vaccine in newly diagnosed glioma. Study results and caveats: Pseudoprogression showed no apparent link to changes in top peripheral T cell clonotypes.

For this clone: The antigen is unknown.

Regarding time point: week 47, end of study. Each vaccine dose was 300 ug of mutant IDH1 20-mer peptide, with topical imiquimod. Sequenced by immunoSEQ multiplex PCR; TCRdb stores in-frame clones only, minus some. Altogether roughly 86,000 clones are present, just under 90% being singletons, with the ten largest covering 0.75% to 0.95%. Deletions cut 5 bases from V and 11 bases from J, with 15 bases between. The germline V gene encodes CDR1 SGHVS and CDR2 FQNEAQ. The CDR3 has 13 residues. The clonotype was recovered from a woman between 50 and 59 years old with glioma. This chain joins TRBV7-8 and TRBJ2-2; possibly TRBD2 for D (7 bases). Sequences were derived from PBMCs, sampled from a glioma patient whose treatment included an IDH1 peptide vaccine. The CDR3 sequence: CASSQAPGGELFF. The CDR3, as DNA: TGTGCCAGCAGCCAGGCCCCGGGGGGCGAGCTGTTTTTT.